Listed here is a single T cell receptor (beta chain). The antigen remains undetermined. This sample stems from a study of shared clonotypes between healthy human individuals. There are 15 residues in the CDR3. Between the trimmed V and J ends, which lost 6 bases and 2 bases, there was a span of 17 bases. Germline CDR1 is MNHNS and CDR2 is SASEGT. Study-wide findings and caveats: Non-shared clonotypes showed lower generation probabilities than clonotypes common to all four donors.

It was 200 to 250 ng DNA, about 30,000 T cell genomes, that sorted-subset replicate PCRs used. This table comes from immunoSEQ multiplex PCR, and its TCRdb copy is limited to in-frame clones, with some not included. The data hold some 1.5 million clones, with roughly 97% observed a single time. Sequencing used naive CD4+ T cells sorted from blood. Subset in this sample: CD45RA+ positively selected. The sequence was collected from a man under 40 in good health. The V gene is TRBV6-1, the J gene TRBJ2-7; the D gene is possibly TRBD1 (5 bases). The DNA of the CDR3 is TGTGCCAGCAGGGACCTGGGGCTCATACCCTACGAGCAGTACTTC. Amino acids: CASRDLGLIPYEQYF.